The present entry profiles one T cell receptor (beta chain) with its context. A sample-barcoded 5' primer and a J-beta primer mix were used in a second PCR of about 7 to 12 cycles. TCRdb used MiXCR to reprocess the 5' RACE reads, holding one entry per CDR3 protein. The profile shows about 1,600,000 distinct CDR3 sequences, approximately 38% of them singletons. This entry is derived from a study of blood T cells in healthy people across ages. CDR3 length: 15 residues. Germline-derived CDR1 and CDR2 are KGHSH and LQKENI. V was clipped by 0 bases and J by 0 bases, with 5 bases between them. Peripheral blood samples of about 10 milliliters were drawn from each donor.

The sample consisted of blood. The genes are TRBV18 and TRBJ1-4, with a possible D match to TRBD1 (5 bases). The receptor comes from a young woman in good health. The CDR3 nucleotides read TGTGCCAGCTCACCACCGGGGGCAACTAATGAAAAACTGTTTTTT. Translation gives CASSPPGATNEKLFF.